One sample yielded the 27 T cell receptor beta chains listed below, sequenced in a study of technical replicates of blood from several donors. Measured with immunoSEQ multiplex PCR; TCRdb has only the in-frame clones, and not every one. The table records about 88,000 clones, approximately 90% of them present only once. Sequencing used T cells isolated from PBMCs. All receptors derive from a human donor in good health.

The table lists this clone with a few counts. This sequence joins TRBV6-1 and TRBJ2-7; 8 bases fit TRBD1. The CDR3 runs to 16 residues. Trimming cost V 2 bases and J 3 bases; bases outside gene matches: 9. The germline gives CDR1 MNHNS, CDR2 SASEGT. CDR3 protein: CASSESPTGAIYEQYF. DNA of the CDR3: TGTGCCAGCAGTGAAAGTCCGACAGGGGCGATCTACGAGCAGTACTTC.

This clone was observed once. The chain employs TRBV6-5 and TRBJ1-2; 7 bases are shared with TRBD1. The CDR3 is made up of 13 amino acids. From germline, CDR1 is MNHEY and CDR2 SVGAGI. Trimming removed 7 bases from V and 1 base from J; junction bases left unmatched: 3. This CDR3 is CASKRDSNYGYTF. The CDR3 nucleotides read TGTGCCAGCAAACGGGACAGTAACTATGGCTACACCTTC.

This clone was detected only once. The rearrangement uses TRBV11-2 and TRBJ1-5; possible D gene TRBD1, 5 bases. Trimming stripped 4 bases from V and 9 bases from J, with 16 bases between. Germline V gene data show CDR1 as SGHAT and CDR2 as FQNNGV. The CDR3 has 14 amino acids. The CDR3 bases are TGTGCCAGCAGCTCGGACGGGGGTAGGGGGCCCCAGCATTTT. Amino acids: CASSSDGGRGPQHF.

CDR3 sequence reads: CASSLRSSGEETQYF. The CDR3, as DNA: TGTGCCAGCAGCTTAAGGTCTAGCGGAGAAGAGACCCAGTACTTC. The chain is built from TRBV11-2 and TRBJ2-5; 7 bases are a match to TRBD2. The CDR3 is made up of 15 amino acids. V gave up 2 bases and J gave up 3 bases; unmatched junction bases: 6. The germline V gene encodes CDR1 SGHAT and CDR2 FQNNGV.

The chain carries TRBV28 and TRBJ2-7, with 12 nucleotides matching TRBD2. V trimming: 5 bases; J trimming: 2 bases; junction bases outside the gene matches: 13. This CDR3 region has 18 residues. Germline V gene data show CDR1 as MDHEN and CDR2 as SYDVKM. The CDR3: CASSLRTGTSGPTYEQYF. The CDR3 region has the DNA TGTGCCAGCAGTCTAAGGACGGGGACTAGCGGGCCTACCTACGAGCAGTACTTC.

This chain joins TRBV6-5 and TRBJ2-1; 7 bases match TRBD2. V was clipped by 7 bases and J by 8 bases; unmatched bases: 11. CDR3 size: 14 residues. The germline V gene has CDR1 MNHEY and CDR2 SVGAGI. The CDR3 nucleotides read TGTGCCAGCAAGGTGAGCGGGACTCTCTATGAGCAGTTCTTC. It translates to CASKVSGTLYEQFF.

This clone showed up just once. The V and J genes are TRBV5-6 and TRBJ2-1; 11 nucleotides line up with TRBD1. Germline loops: CDR1 SGHDT, CDR2 YYEEEE. The CDR3 has 14 amino acids. V gave up 2 bases and J gave up 6 bases; unmatched junction bases: 1. The CDR3 loop reads CASSFGTGGNEQFF. CDR3 coding DNA: TGTGCCAGCAGCTTTGGGACAGGGGGCAATGAGCAGTTCTTC. The whole variable domain, filled in from reference TRBV5-6 and TRBJ2-1, reads DAGVTQSPTHLIKTRGQQVTLRCSPKSGHDTVSWYQQALGQGPQFIFQYYEEEERQRGNFPDRFSGHQFPNYSSELNVNALLLGDSALYLCASSFGTGGNEQFFGPGTRLTVL.

The CDR3 bases are TGTGCCAGCAGTTTGACCCAGCGGGGGGGCCCAGATACGCAGTATTTT. Protein product: CASSLTQRGGPDTQYF. V usage is TRBV6-6 and J usage is TRBJ2-3, with 10 bases aligning to TRBD2. Looked up from germline, CDR1 is MNHNY and CDR2 is SVGAGI (reference sequence). The V gene end was trimmed by 4 bases and the J gene end by 4 bases; junction bases not matched to a gene: 8. This CDR3 is 16 amino acids long.

This chain joins TRBV30 and TRBJ2-2; tentative D call: TRBD2 (5 bases). Trimming took 0 bases from V and 5 from J, leaving 7 bases between them. The CDR3 length is 13 residues. Germline V lookup: CDR1 GTSNPN, CDR2 SVGIG (reference sequence). The CDR3 coding sequence is TGTGCCTGGAGTGTTCCGGGGACCGGGGAGCTGTTTTTT. Encoded protein: CAWSVPGTGELFF.

This chain links TRBV18 with TRBJ2-5, with a tentative D call TRBD1 (6 bases). With 5 bases removed from V and 4 bases from J, the gap between germline ends came to 20 bases. Germline CDR1 reads KGHSH; CDR2 reads LQKENI. The CDR3 runs to 16 residues. CDR3 in DNA: TGTGCCAGCTCATTCTCCACGGTGGGGGCGGGAGAGACCCAGTACTTC. Its translation is CASSFSTVGAGETQYF.

In nucleotides, the CDR3 is TGTGCCAGCAGCGTAGACACTAGCGGGAGAGGATCCCCGTACAATGAGCAGTTCTTC. It encodes CASSVDTSGRGSPYNEQFF. V gene TRBV9 combines with J gene TRBJ2-1, with 11 bases identical to TRBD2. V shed 0 bases, J shed 4 bases, and the junction held 12 bases outside the gene matches. CDR1 and CDR2 (germline): SGDLS, YYNGEE. This CDR3 comprises 19 residues.

This rearrangement joins TRBV7-2 to TRBJ2-3, with TRBD2 identical over 10 bases. From germline, CDR1 is SGHTA and CDR2 FQGNSA. The V gene end was trimmed by 1 base and the J gene end by 4 bases; junction bases not matched to a gene: 5. The CDR3 is 16 residues long. Here the CDR3 reads CASSLVASGGPDTQYF. CDR3 bases: TGTGCCAGCAGCTTAGTTGCTAGCGGGGGCCCAGATACGCAGTATTTT. The full variable domain, with the rest looked up from reference TRBV7-2 and TRBJ2-3, is GAGVSQSPSNKVTEKGKDVELRCDPISGHTALYWYRQSLGQGLEFLIYFQGNSAPDKSGLPSDRFSAERTGGSVSTLTIQRTQQEDSAVYLCASSLVASGGPDTQYFGPGTRLTVL.

This chain joins TRBV6-6 and TRBJ2-2; 8 nucleotides align to TRBD2. The CDR3 has 15 residues. The V gene end was trimmed by 9 bases and the J gene end by 0 bases; junction bases not matched to a gene: 6. Germline assignment: CDR1 MNHNY and CDR2 SVGAGI (reference sequence). CDR3 sequence: CASRSGGANTGELFF. The CDR3 nucleotides read TGTGCCAGTCGGTCGGGAGGGGCGAACACCGGGGAGCTGTTTTTT.

The CDR3 sequence is CASSDDYGYTF. The CDR3 DNA sequence: TGTGCTAGTTCAGATGACTATGGCTACACCTTC. The V call is TRBV12-5, the J call TRBJ1-2; the D is unclear. The CDR3 consists of 11 residues. Germline V gene lookup returns CDR1 LGHNT and CDR2 FRNRAP. Trimming pared 8 bases from V and 3 bases from J, leaving 7 bases between.

In the case of this clone: One end of the junction does not line up with germline, which may come from a read error. The gene calls are TRBV29-1 and TRBJ2-7; perhaps TRBD2 as D (6 bases). From germline, CDR1 is SQVTM and CDR2 ANQGSEA. This CDR3 contains 11 residues. The CDR3 spells CSIYRDLGLLF. The CDR3 DNA reads TGCAGCATCTACCGGGACTTGGGACTTCTATTC.

This chain connects TRBV4-1 to TRBJ2-7, with 8 nucleotides matching TRBD1. The V gene's germline CDR1 is MGHRA and CDR2 YSYEKL. V trimming: 7 bases; J trimming: 1 base; junction bases outside the gene matches: 15. The CDR3 has 17 amino acids. The CDR3 DNA follows: TGCGCCAGCACCGAAACACCCAGGGGGCTCTTTTCCTACGAGCAGTACTTC. This sequence encodes CASTETPRGLFSYEQYF.

This chain joins TRBV14 and TRBJ1-6; D is perhaps TRBD1 (6 bases). Germline V gene lookup returns CDR1 SGHDN and CDR2 FVKESK. The germline V and J ends were trimmed by 1 base and 11 bases, with 15 bases remaining between them. CDR3 size: 15 residues. Written as DNA, the CDR3 is TGTGCCAGCAGCCAAGCATGGGGGCGCAGCGCACCCCTCCACTTT. It specifies CASSQAWGRSAPLHF.

J is TRBJ2-1 and V is TRBV5-4, with D tentatively TRBD2 (6 bases). This CDR3 contains 12 residues. The V gene's germline CDR1 is SGHNT and CDR2 YYREEE (reference sequence). V was pared by 4 bases and J by 15 bases, with 17 bases between. The chain's CDR3 is CASSVGASAPFF. As DNA, the CDR3 is TGTGCCAGCAGCGTTGGCGCTAGCGCCCCGTTCTTC.

Only a few counts were recorded for this clone. The gene calls are TRBV21-1 and TRBJ1-1. TRBV21-1 is marked as a pseudogene. There are 13 residues in the CDR3. CDR3 loop: CASSNPGESEAFF. The CDR3 region has the DNA TGTGCCAGCAGCAACCCGGGGGAGAGTGAAGCTTTCTTT.

The sample holds one count of this clone. The chain recombines TRBV29-1 with TRBJ2-5, with 10 bases fitting TRBD2. The CDR3 sequence is 17 residues long. V lost 4 bases and J lost 3; bases outside the gene matches: 14. CDR1 and CDR2 from the germline V gene are SQVTM and ANQGSEA. In nucleotides, the CDR3 is TGCAGCGTTGTAGAGGCCTCCGGGACTAGCGTAGAAGAGACCCAGTACTTC. It codes for CSVVEASGTSVEETQYF. Combining the CDR3 with reference TRBV29-1 and TRBJ2-5 gives the whole variable domain SAVISQKPSRDICQRGTSLTIQCQVDSQVTMMFWYRQQPGQSLTLIATANQGSEATYESGFVIDKFPISRPNLTFSTLTVSNMSPEDSSIYLCSVVEASGTSVEETQYFGPGTRLLVL.

The chain combines TRBV4-1 with TRBJ2-3, with 7 positions matching TRBD2. V was clipped by 5 bases and J by 0 bases; unmatched bases: 5. CDR3 length equals 15 residues. The germline CDR1 and CDR2 sequences are MGHRA and YSYEKL. CDR3 in amino acids: CASSWPSGSTDTQYF. The CDR3 nucleotides read TGCGCCAGCAGCTGGCCTAGCGGAAGCACAGATACGCAGTATTTT.

The count of this clone is one. The chain carries TRBV2 and TRBJ2-7; D is unclear. Germline V gene sequence: CDR1 SNHLY, CDR2 FYNNEI. V was clipped by 3 bases and J by 3 bases, with 6 bases between them. There are 12 residues in the CDR3. The CDR3 DNA sequence: TGTGCCAGCAGTGAGGCCAGCTACGAGCAGTACTTC. It codes for CASSEASYEQYF.

V gene TRBV5-4 combines with J gene TRBJ2-2; TRBD2 might be the D (5 bases). This CDR3 is 13 amino acids long. Trimming pared 2 bases from V and 4 bases from J, leaving 6 bases between. The germline V gene has CDR1 SGHNT and CDR2 YYREEE (reference sequence). Written as DNA, the CDR3 is TGTGCCAGCAGCTTCGAGGGCACCGGGGAGCTGTTTTTT. Protein product: CASSFEGTGELFF.

The chain has TRBV4-2 and TRBJ2-1; 9 bases map to TRBD2. This CDR3 comprises 15 residues. CDR1 is LGHNA and CDR2 is YNFKEQ in the germline V gene. V shed 1 base, J shed 13 bases, and the junction held 11 bases outside the gene matches. CDR3 region: CASSQAPGLAPKQFF. In DNA, the CDR3 is TGTGCCAGCAGCCAAGCTCCGGGACTAGCCCCCAAACAGTTCTTC.

The chain has TRBV6-5 and TRBJ2-7; 7 nucleotides line up with TRBD1. CDR1 is MNHEY, CDR2 SVGAGI, per germline. The CDR3 has 15 amino acids. V was clipped by 3 bases and J by 7 bases; unmatched bases: 12. The chain's CDR3 is CASSYGGTATLEQYF. CDR3 DNA sequence: TGTGCCAGCAGTTATGGTGGGACAGCGACCTTAGAGCAGTACTTC.

V usage is TRBV28 and J usage is TRBJ2-7, with 14 bases that match TRBD2. The junction had 8 bases not matched to a gene; V was cut back by 1 base and J by 6 bases. This CDR3 has 17 amino acids. CDR1 is MDHEN, CDR2 SYDVKM, per germline. CDR3 amino acids: CASSLSRTSGRPLEQYF. DNA of the CDR3: TGTGCCAGCAGTTTATCTCGGACTAGCGGGAGGCCGCTCGAGCAGTACTTC.

CDR3 sequence reads: CASRIDMNTEAFF. The CDR3 DNA follows: TGTGCCAGCAGGATAGATATGAACACTGAAGCTTTCTTT. The chain combines TRBV6-6 with TRBJ1-1; D is unresolved. Trimming shortened V by 6 bases and J by 0 bases, and 8 bases separated the two germline ends. Germline V CDR1 and CDR2: MNHNY, SVGAGI (reference sequence). This CDR3 contains 13 residues.